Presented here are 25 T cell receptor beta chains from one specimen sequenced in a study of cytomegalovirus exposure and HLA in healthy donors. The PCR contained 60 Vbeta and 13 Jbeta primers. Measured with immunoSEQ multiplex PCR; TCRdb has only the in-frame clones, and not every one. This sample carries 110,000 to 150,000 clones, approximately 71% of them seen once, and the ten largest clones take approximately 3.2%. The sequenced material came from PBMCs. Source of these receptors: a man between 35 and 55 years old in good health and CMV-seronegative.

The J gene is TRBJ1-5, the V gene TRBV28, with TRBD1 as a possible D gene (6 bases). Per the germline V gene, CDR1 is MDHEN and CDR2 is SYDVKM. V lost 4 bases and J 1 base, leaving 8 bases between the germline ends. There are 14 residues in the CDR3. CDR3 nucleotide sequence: TGTGCCAGCAGTTGGACAGCCAGCAATCAGCCCCAGCATTTT. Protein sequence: CASSWTASNQPQHF.

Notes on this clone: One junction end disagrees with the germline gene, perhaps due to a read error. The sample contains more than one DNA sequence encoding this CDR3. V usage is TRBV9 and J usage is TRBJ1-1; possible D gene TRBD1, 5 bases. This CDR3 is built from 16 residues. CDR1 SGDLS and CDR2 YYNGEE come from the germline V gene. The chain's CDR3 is CASSPPGVGRSTEAFF. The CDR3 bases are TGCGCCAGCAGCCCCCCGGGGGTCGGTAGGAGCACTGAAGCTTTCTTT. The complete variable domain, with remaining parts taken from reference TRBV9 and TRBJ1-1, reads DSGVTQTPKHLITATGQRVTLRCSPRSGDLSVYWYQQSLDQGLQFLIQYYNGEERAKGNILERFSAQQFPDLHSELNLSSLELGDSALYFCASSPPGVGRSTEAFFGQGTRLTVV.

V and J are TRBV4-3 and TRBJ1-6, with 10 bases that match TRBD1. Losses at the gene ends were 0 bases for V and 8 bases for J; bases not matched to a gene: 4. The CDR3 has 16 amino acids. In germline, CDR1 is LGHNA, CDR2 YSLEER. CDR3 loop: CASSQDDRGRDSPLHF. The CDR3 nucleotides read TGCGCCAGCAGCCAAGATGACAGGGGGCGAGATTCACCCCTCCACTTT.

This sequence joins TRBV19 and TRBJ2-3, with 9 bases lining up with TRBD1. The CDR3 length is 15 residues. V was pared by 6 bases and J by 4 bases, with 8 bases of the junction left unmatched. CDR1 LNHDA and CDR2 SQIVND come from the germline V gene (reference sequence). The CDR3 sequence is CASRDRGSSADTQYF. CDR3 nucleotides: TGTGCCAGTAGGGACAGGGGATCGAGCGCAGATACGCAGTATTTT.

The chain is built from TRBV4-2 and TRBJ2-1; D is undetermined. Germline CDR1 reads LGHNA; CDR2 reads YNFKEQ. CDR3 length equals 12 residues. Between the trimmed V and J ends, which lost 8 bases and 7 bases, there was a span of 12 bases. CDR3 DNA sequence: TGTGCCAGCGGCCTGTGGAGAAATGAGCAGTTCTTC. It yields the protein CASGLWRNEQFF.

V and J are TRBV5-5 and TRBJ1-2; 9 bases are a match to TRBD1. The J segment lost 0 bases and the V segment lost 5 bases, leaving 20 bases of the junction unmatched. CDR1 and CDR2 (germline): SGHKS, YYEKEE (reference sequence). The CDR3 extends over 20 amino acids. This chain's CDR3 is CASRRDRVTLQRRTNYGYTF. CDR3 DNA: TGTGCCAGCAGAAGGGACAGGGTGACCCTTCAGAGAAGAACTAACTATGGCTACACCTTC.

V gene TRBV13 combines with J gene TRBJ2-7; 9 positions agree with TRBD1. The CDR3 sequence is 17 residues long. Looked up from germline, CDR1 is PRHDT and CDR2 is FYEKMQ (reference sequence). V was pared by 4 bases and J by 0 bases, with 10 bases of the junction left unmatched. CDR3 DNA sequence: TGTGCCAGCAGCTCGCCCCTGGGACAGGGATCCTCCTACGAGCAGTACTTC. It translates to CASSSPLGQGSSYEQYF.

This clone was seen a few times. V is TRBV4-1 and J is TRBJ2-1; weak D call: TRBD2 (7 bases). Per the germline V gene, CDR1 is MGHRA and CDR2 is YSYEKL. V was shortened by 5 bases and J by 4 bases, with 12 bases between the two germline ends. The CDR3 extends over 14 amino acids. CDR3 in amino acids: CASSVGGDYNEQFF. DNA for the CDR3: TGCGCCAGCAGCGTAGGGGGGGATTACAATGAGCAGTTCTTC.

CDR3 sequence (DNA): TGTGCCAGCAGTTTATGGGGCACTGGAAACACCATATATTTT. Amino acids: CASSLWGTGNTIYF. This chain connects TRBV6-5 to TRBJ1-3; D possibly corresponds to TRBD1 (5 bases). CDR3 length: 14 amino acids. With 4 bases removed from V and 2 bases from J, the gap between germline ends came to 9 bases. CDR1 MNHEY and CDR2 SVGAGI come from the germline V gene.

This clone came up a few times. The CDR3, as DNA: TGTGCCAGCAGCTTAGCGAGGAAGGGGCGGTACGAGCAGTACTTC. As protein: CASSLARKGRYEQYF. The chain combines TRBV5-6 with TRBJ2-7; maybe TRBD1 (5 bases). V was clipped by 2 bases and J by 4 bases, with 16 bases between them. The CDR3 has 15 residues. From germline, CDR1 is SGHDT and CDR2 YYEEEE.

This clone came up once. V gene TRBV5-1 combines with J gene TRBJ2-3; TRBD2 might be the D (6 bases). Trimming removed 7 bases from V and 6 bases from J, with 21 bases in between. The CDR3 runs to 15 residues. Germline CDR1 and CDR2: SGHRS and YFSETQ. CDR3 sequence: CASAQGLGFGDTQYF. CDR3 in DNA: TGCGCCAGCGCCCAGGGACTTGGGTTCGGGGATACGCAGTATTTT.

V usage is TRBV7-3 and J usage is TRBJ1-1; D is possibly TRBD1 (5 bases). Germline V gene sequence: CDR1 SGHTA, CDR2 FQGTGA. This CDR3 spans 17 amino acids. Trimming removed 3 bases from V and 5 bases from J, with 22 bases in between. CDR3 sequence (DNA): TGTGCCAGCAGCTTCCTCCGGGGGTCGCGGGCAAGTACTGAAGCTTTCTTT. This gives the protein CASSFLRGSRASTEAFF.

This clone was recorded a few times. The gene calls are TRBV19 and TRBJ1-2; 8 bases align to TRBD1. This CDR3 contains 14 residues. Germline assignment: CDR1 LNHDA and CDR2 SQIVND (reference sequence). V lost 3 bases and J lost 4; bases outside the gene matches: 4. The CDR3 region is CASSMGQVGYGYTF. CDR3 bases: TGTGCCAGTAGTATGGGACAGGTCGGCTATGGCTACACCTTC.

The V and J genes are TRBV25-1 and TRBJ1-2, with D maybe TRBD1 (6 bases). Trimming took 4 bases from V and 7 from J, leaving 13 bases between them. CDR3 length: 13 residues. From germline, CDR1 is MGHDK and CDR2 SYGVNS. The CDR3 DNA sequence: TGTGCCAGCAGTGCAGGGGTGGTGGGTGGCTACACCTTC. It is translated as CASSAGVVGGYTF.

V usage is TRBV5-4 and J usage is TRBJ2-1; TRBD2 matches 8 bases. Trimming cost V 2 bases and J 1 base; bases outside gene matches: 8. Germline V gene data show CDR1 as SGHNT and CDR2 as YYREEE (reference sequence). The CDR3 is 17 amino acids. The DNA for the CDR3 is TGTGCCAGCAGCTTCGGTGGTAGCGGGGAGTCCTACAATGAGCAGTTCTTC. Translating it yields CASSFGGSGESYNEQFF.

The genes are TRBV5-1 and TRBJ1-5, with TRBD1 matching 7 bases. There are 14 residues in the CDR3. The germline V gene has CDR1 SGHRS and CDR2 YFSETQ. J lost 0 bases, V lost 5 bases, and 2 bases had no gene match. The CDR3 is CASSTGDSNQPQHF. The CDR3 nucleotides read TGCGCCAGCAGTACAGGGGATAGCAATCAGCCCCAGCATTTT.

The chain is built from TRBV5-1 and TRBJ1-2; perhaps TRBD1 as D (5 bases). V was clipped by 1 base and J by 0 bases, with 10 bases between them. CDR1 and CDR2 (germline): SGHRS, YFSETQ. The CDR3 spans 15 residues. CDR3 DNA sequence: TGCGCCAGCAGCTTGTCCGCGGGGGCTAACTATGGCTACACCTTC. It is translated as CASSLSAGANYGYTF.

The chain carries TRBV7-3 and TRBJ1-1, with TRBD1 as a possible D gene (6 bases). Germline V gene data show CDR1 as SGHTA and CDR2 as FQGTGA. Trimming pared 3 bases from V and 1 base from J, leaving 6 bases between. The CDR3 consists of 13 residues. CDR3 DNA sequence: TGTGCCAGCAGCTTGACAGGGAACACTGAAGCTTTCTTT. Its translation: CASSLTGNTEAFF.

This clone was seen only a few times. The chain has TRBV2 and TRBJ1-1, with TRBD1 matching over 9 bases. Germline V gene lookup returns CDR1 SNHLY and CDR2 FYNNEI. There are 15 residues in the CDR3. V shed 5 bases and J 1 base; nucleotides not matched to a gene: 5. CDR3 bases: TGTGCCAGCAGTACACAGGGGGCGACGAACACTGAAGCTTTCTTT. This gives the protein CASSTQGATNTEAFF.

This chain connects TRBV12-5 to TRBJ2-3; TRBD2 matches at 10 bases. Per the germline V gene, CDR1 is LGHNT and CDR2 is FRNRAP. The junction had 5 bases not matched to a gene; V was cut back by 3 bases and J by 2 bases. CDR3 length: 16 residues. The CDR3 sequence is CASGFLLAGYTDTQYF. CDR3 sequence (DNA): TGTGCTAGTGGTTTCTTACTAGCGGGGTACACAGATACGCAGTATTTT. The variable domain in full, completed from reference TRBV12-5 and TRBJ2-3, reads DARVTQTPRHKVTEMGQEVTMRCQPILGHNTVFWYRQTMMQGLELLAYFRNRAPLDDSGMPKDRFSAEMPDATLATLKIQPSEPRDSAVYFCASGFLLAGYTDTQYFGPGTRLTVL.

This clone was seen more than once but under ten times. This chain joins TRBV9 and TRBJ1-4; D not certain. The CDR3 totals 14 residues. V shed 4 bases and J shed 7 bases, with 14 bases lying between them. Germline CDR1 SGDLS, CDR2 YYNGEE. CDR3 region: CASSSGLSSEKLFF. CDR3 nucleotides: TGTGCCAGCAGCTCGGGGTTAAGTAGTGAAAAACTGTTTTTT.

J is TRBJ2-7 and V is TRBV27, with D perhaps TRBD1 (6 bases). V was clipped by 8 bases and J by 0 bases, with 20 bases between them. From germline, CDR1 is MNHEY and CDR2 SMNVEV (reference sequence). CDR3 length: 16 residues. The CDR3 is CASRQRQGLFSYEQYF. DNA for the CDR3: TGTGCCAGCCGCCAACGGCAGGGGTTATTCTCCTACGAGCAGTACTTC.

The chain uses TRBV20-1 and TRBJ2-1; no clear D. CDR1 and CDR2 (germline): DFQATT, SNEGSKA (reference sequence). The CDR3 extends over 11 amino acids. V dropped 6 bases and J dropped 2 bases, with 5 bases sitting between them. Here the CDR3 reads CSAPAYNEQFF. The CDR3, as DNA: TGCAGTGCACCAGCCTACAATGAGCAGTTCTTC.

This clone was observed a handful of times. The CDR3 spells CASSTTRATNEKLFF. The CDR3 bases are TGCGCCAGCAGCACCACCAGGGCAACTAATGAAAAACTGTTTTTT. The chain recombines TRBV5-1 with TRBJ1-4, with D maybe TRBD1 (5 bases). The CDR3 extends over 15 amino acids. Between the trimmed V and J ends, which lost 4 bases and 0 bases, there was a span of 10 bases. CDR1 and CDR2 (germline): SGHRS, YFSETQ.

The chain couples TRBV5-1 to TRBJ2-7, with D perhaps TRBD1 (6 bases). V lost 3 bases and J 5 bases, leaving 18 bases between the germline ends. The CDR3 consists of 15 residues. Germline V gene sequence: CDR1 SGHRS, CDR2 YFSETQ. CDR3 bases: TGCGCCAGCAGCTCAGACTCGGTCAGGGGAAACGAGCAGTACTTC. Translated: CASSSDSVRGNEQYF.